This T cell receptor beta chain was observed in a study of identical twins. MiXCR was run by TCRdb on the 5' RACE reads, yielding one entry per CDR3 protein. In the table there are 310,000 or so distinct CDR3 sequences, 7.5% to 9.5% of which are singletons. CDR1 and CDR2 from the germline V gene are DFQATT and SNEGSKA (reference sequence). CDR3 size: 15 residues. Trimming shortened V by 5 bases and J by 11 bases, and 24 bases separated the two germline ends. Findings of the study overall: Findings came from cross-sectional statistics, without long-term follow-up of donors.

This clonotype was recorded a few times. What it recognizes is unknown. The sample also formed part of further work on yellow fever vaccine responses in identical twins.

The chain couples TRBV20-1 to TRBJ1-4; D possibly corresponds to TRBD1 (5 bases). Sequenced material: CD8+ T cells sorted from blood. This clonotype was sampled from a woman under 30 in good health. Here the CDR3 reads CSALRGTAYNWKLFF. CDR3 bases: TGCAGTGCTTTGAGAGGGACGGCCTATAATTGGAAACTGTTTTTT.